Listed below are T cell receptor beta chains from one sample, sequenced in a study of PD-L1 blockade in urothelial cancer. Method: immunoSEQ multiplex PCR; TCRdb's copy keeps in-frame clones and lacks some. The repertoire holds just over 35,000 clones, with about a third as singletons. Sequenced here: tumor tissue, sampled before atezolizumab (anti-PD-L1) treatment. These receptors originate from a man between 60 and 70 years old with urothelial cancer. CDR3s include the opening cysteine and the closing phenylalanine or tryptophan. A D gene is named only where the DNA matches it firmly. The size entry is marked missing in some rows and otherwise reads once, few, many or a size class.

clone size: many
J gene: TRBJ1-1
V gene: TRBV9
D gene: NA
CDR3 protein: CASSWGNTEAFF
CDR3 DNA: TGTGCCAGCAGTTGGGGGAACACTGAAGCTTTCTTT

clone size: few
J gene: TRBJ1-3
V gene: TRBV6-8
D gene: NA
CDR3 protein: CASSSGRGNTIYF
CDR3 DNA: TGTGCCAGCAGTTCGGGACGTGGAAACACCATATATTTT

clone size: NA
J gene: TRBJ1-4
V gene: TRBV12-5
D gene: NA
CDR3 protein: CASGDRGEKLFF
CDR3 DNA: TGTGCTAGTGGGGACCGGGGGGAAAAACTGTTTTTT

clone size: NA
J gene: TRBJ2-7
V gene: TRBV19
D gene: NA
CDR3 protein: CAPEGGRRYEQYF
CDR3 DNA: TGTGCCCCCGAGGGGGGCAGGCGCTACGAGCAGTACTTC

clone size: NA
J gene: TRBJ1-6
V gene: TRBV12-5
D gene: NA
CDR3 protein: CASGRGGVVSPLHF
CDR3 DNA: TGTGCTAGTGGTCGAGGGGGGGTTGTTTCACCCCTCCACTTT

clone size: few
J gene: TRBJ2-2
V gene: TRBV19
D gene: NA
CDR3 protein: CASSIEPGAGELFF
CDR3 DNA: TGTGCCAGTAGTATCGAACCGGGGGCCGGGGAGCTGTTTTTT

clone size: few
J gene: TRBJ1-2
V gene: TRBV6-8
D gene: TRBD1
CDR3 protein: CASQNIRTGNYGYTF
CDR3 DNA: TGTGCCAGCCAAAACATCCGGACAGGGAACTATGGCTACACCTTC

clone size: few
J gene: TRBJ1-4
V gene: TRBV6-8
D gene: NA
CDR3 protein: CASTGLANEKLFF
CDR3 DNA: TGTGCCAGTACAGGGCTCGCTAATGAAAAACTGTTTTTT

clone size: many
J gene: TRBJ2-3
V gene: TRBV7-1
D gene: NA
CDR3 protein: CASSPSPTDTQYF
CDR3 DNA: TGTGCCAGCAGCCCTAGCCCCACAGATACGCAGTATTTT

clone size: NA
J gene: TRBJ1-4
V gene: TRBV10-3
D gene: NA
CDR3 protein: CAISERARATNEKLFF
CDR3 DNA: TGTGCCATCAGTGAGCGGGCCCGAGCGACTAATGAAAAACTGTTTTTT

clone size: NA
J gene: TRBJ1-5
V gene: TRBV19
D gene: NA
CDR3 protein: CASSLDSDQPQHF
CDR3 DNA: TGTGCTAGTAGTCTAGACAGTGATCAGCCCCAGCATTTT

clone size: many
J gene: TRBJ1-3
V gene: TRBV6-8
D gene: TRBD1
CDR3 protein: CASSPPRTGTGNTIYF
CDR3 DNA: TGTGCCAGCAGCCCCCCGCGGACAGGGACTGGAAACACCATATATTTT

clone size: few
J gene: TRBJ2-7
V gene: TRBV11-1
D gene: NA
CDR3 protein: CASSLDLSPSEQYF
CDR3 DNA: TGTGCCAGCAGCCTGGACCTGTCCCCATCCGAGCAGTACTTC

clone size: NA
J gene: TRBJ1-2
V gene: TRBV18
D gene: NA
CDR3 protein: CASSPPGGSYGYTF
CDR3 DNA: TGTGCCAGCTCACCCCCCGGGGGGAGCTATGGCTACACCTTC

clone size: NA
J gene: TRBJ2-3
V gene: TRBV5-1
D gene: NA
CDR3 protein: CASSTDTSTDTQYF
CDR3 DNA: TGCGCCAGCAGCACCGACACGAGCACAGATACGCAGTATTTT

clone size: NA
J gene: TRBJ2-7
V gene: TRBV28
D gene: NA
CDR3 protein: CASSLEAPTGLYF
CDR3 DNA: TGTGCCAGCAGTTTAGAGGCACCCACCGGTCTGTACTTC

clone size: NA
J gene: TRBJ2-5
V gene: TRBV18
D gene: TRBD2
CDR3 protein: CASSPFDSGETQYF
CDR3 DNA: TGTGCCAGCTCACCCTTCGATAGCGGGGAGACCCAGTACTTC

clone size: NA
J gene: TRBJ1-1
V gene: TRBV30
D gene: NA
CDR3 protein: CAWMYRVGTFF
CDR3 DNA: TGTGCCTGGATGTATCGTGTGGGGACTTTCTTT

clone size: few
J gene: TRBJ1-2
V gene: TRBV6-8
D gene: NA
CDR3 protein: CASSRDTSYGYTF
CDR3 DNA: TGTGCCAGCTCCCGGGACACCTCCTATGGCTACACCTTC

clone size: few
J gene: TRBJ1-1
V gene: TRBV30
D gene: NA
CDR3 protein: CAWSAGVNTEAFF
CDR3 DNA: TGTGCCTGGAGCGCGGGAGTGAACACTGAAGCTTTCTTT

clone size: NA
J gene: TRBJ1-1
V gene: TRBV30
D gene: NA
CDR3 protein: CAWSVGLNTEAFF
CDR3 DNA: TGTGCCTGGAGTGTCGGGCTGAACACTGAAGCTTTCTTT

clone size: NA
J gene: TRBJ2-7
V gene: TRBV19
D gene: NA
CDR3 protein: CASSPFTGAYEQYF
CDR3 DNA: TGTGCCAGTAGTCCTTTCACGGGGGCCTACGAGCAGTACTTC

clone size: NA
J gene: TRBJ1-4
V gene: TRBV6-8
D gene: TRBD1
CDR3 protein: CAITDPGQTNEKLFF
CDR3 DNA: TGTGCCATCACCGACCCGGGACAGACTAATGAAAAACTGTTTTTT

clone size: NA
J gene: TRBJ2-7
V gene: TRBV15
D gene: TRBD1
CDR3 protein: CATSSRDRVGEQYF
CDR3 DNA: TGTGCCACCAGCAGCCGGGACAGGGTGGGCGAGCAGTACTTC

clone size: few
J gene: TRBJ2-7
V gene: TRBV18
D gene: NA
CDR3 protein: CASSPVGFLYEQYF
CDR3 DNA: TGTGCCAGCTCACCAGTGGGTTTCCTCTACGAGCAGTACTTC

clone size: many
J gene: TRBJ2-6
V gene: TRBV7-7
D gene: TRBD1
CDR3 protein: CASSLDGQGAVLTF
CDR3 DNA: TGTGCCAGCAGCTTGGATGGACAGGGGGCTGTCCTGACTTTC

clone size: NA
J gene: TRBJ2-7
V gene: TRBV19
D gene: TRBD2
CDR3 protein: CASSFGLAGEPYEQYF
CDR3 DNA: TGTGCCAGTAGCTTCGGACTAGCGGGAGAGCCCTACGAGCAGTACTTC

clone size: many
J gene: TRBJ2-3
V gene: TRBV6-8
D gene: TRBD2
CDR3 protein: CASSDQPAGSTDTQYF
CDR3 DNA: TGTGCCAGCAGTGACCAGCCAGCGGGAAGCACAGATACGCAGTATTTT

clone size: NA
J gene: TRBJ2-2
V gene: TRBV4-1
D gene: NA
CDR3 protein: CASSQDFAGELFF
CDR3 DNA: TGCGCCAGCAGCCAAGACTTCGCCGGGGAGCTGTTTTTT

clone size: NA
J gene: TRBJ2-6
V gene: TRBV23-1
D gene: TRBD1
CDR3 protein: CASSQDWGTGFTGANVLTF
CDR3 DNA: TGCGCCAGCAGCCAAGATTGGGGGACAGGGTTTACTGGGGCCAACGTCCTGACTTTC

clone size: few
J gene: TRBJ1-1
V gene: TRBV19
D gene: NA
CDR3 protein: CASSIEGRSTEAFF
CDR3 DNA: TGTGCCAGTAGTATAGAGGGAAGGAGCACTGAAGCTTTCTTT

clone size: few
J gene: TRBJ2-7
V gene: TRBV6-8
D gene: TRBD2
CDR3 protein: CASSFGPSGPSSYEQYF
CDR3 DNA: TGTGCCAGCAGTTTTGGTCCTAGCGGGCCGAGCTCCTACGAGCAGTACTTC

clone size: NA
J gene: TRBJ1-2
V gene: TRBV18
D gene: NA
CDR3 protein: CASSPRQDSYGYTF
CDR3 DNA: TGTGCCAGCTCACCTAGGCAGGACAGCTATGGCTACACCTTC

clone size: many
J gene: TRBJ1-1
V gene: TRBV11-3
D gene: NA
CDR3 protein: CASSPRGGTVNTEAFF
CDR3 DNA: TGTGCCAGCAGCCCGCGGGGGGGGACGGTGAACACTGAAGCTTTCTTT

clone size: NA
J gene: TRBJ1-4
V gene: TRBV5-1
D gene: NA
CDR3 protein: CASSLAAGGGEKLFF
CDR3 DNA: TGCGCCAGCAGCTTGGCTGCCGGGGGGGGCGAAAAACTGTTTTTT

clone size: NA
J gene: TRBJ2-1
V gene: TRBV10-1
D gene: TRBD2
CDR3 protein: CASSELAGGRNEQFF
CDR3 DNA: TGCGCCAGCAGTGAACTAGCGGGAGGACGCAATGAGCAGTTCTTC

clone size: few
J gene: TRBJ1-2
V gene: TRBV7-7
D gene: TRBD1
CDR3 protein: CASSTKQGVVYGYTF
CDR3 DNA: TGTGCCAGCAGTACTAAACAGGGGGTAGTCTATGGCTACACCTTC

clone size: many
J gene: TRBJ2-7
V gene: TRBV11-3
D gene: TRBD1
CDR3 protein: CASSSLDRDYEQYF
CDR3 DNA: TGTGCCAGCAGCTCCCTAGACAGGGACTACGAGCAGTACTTC

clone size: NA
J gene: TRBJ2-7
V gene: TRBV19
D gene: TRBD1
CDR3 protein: CASSMPDRTYEQYF
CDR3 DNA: TGTGCCAGTAGTATGCCGGACAGGACCTACGAGCAGTACTTC

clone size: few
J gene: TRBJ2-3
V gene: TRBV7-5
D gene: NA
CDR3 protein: CASSPNGGSVGDTQYF
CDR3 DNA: TGTGCCAGCAGCCCAAACGGCGGGAGTGTTGGGGATACGCAGTATTTT

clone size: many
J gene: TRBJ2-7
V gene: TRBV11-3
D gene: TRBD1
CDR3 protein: CASSLGAGQGKDEQYF
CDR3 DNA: TGTGCCAGCAGCTTGGGGGCTGGACAGGGGAAGGACGAGCAGTACTTC

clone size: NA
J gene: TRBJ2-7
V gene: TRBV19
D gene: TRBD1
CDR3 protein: CASSARQGAVYEQYF
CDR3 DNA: TGTGCCAGTAGTGCCCGACAGGGGGCGGTCTACGAGCAGTACTTC

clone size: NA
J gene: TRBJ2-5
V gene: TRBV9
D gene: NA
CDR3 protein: CASSAQGIPGETQYF
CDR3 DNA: TGTGCCAGCAGTGCGCAGGGAATCCCTGGGGAGACCCAGTACTTC

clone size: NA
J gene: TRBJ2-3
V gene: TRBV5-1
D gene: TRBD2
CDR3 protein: CASSPSGREGTDTQYF
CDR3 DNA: TGCGCCAGCAGCCCGTCTGGGCGGGAGGGAACAGATACGCAGTATTTT

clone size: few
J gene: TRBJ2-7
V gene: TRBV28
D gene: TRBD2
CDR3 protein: CASSPRGVSSYEQYF
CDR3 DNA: TGTGCCAGCAGTCCCCGGGGGGTGAGCTCCTACGAGCAGTACTTC

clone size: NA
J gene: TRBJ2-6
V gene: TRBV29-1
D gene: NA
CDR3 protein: CSVVLSGANVLTF
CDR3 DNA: TGCAGCGTTGTCCTCTCTGGGGCCAACGTCCTGACTTTC

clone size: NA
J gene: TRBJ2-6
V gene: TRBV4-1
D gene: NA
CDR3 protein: CASSQGHSSGANVLTF
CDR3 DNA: TGCGCCAGCAGCCAAGGACACTCCTCTGGGGCCAACGTCCTGACTTTC

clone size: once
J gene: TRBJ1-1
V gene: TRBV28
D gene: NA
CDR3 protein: CASSLQKRTEAFF
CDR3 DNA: TGTGCCAGCAGTTTACAGAAGCGCACTGAAGCTTTTTTT

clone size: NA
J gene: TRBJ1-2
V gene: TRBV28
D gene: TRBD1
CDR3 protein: CASSSGTGGSGGYTF
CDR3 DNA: TGTGCCAGCAGCTCCGGGACAGGGGGTAGCGGTGGCTACACCTTC

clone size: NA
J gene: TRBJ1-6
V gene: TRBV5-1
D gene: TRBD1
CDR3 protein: CASHQGASRSPLHF
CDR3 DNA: TGCGCCAGTCATCAGGGGGCATCACGATCACCCCTCCACTTT

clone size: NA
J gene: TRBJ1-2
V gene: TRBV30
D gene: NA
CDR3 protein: CAWNWQGNHGYTF
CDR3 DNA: TGTGCCTGGAATTGGCAGGGGAATCATGGCTACACCTTC

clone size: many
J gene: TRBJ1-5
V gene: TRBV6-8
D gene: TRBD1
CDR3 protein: CASSPDRGGNQPQHF
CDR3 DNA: TGTGCCAGCAGTCCTGACAGGGGTGGCAATCAGCCCCAGCATTTT

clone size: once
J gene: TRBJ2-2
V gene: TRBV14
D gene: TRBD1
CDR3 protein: CASSPGQGTFFAELFF
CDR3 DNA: TGTGCCAGCAGCCCCGGACAGGGGACTTTTTTTGCGGAGCTGTTTTTT

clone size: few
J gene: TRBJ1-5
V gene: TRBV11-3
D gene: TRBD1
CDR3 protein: CASSFSHLTGAFCNQPQHF
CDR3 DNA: TGTGCCAGCAGCTTCTCCCACCTGACAGGGGCGTTTTGCAATCAGCCCCAGCATTTT

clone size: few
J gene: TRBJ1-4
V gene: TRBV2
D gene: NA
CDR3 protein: CASSEGGIGEKLFF
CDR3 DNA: TGTGCCAGCAGTGAAGGTGGGATTGGGGAAAAACTGTTTTTT